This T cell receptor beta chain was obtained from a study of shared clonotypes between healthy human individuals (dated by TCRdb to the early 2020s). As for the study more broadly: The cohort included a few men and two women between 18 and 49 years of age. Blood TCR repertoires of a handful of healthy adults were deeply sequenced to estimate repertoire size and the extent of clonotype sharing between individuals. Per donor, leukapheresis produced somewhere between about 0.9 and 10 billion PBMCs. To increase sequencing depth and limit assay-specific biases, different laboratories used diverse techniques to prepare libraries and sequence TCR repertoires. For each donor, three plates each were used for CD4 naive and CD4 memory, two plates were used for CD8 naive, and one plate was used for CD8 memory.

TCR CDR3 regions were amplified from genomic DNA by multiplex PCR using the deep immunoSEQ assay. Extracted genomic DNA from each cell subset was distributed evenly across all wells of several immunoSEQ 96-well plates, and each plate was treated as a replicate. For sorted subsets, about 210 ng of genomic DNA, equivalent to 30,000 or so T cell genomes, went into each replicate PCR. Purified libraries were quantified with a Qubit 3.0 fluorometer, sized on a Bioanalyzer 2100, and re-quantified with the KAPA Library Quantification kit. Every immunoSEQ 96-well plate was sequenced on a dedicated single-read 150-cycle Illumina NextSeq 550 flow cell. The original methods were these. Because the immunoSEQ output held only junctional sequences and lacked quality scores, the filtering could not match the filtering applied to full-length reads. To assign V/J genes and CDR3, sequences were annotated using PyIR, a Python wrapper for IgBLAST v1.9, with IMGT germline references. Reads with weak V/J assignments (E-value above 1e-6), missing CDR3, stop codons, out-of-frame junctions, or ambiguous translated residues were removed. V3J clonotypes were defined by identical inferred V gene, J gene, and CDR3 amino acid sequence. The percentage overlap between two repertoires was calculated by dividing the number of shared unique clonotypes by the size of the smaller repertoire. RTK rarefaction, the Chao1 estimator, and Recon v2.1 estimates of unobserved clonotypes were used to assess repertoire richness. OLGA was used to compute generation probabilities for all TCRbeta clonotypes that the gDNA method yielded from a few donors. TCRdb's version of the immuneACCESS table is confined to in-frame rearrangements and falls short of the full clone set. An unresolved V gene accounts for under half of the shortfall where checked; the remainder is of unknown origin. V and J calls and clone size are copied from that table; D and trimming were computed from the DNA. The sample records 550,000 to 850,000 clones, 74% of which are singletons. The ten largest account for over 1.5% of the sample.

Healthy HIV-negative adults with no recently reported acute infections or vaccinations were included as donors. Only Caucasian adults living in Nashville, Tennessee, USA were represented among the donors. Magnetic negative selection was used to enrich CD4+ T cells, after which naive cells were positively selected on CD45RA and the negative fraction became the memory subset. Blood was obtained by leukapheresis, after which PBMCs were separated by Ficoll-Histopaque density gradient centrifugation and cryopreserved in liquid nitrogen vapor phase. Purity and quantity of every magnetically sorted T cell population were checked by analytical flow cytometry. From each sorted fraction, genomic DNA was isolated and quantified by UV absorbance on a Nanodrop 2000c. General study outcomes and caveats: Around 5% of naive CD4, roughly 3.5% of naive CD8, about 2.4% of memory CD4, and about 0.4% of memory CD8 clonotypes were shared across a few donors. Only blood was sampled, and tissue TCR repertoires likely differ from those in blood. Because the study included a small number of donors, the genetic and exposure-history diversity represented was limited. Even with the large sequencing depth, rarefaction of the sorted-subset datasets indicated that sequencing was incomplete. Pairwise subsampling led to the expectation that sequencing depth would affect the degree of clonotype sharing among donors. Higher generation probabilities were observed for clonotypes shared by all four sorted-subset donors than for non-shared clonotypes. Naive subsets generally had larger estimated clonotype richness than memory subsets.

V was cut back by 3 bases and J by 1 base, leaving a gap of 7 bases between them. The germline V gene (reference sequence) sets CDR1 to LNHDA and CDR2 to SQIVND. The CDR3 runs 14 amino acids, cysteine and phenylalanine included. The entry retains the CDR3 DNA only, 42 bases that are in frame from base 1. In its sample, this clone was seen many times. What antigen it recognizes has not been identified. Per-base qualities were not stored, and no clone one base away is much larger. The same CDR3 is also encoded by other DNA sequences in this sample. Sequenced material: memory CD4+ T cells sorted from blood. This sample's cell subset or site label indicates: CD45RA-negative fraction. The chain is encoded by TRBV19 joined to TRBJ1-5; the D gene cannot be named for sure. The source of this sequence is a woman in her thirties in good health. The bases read TGTGCCAGTAGTATGGGGTCCAGCAATCAGCCCCAGCATTTT. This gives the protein CASSMGSSNQPQHF.